This entry features one T cell receptor beta chain sequence. Its specificity is unknown. The second PCR ran roughly 6 to 12 cycles with a sample-barcoded 5' primer and J-beta primers. TCRdb reanalysed the 5' RACE reads using MiXCR and keeps one entry per CDR3 protein. The table lists about 640,000 distinct CDR3 sequences, around 38% of them singletons. This sample stems from a study of blood T cells in healthy people across ages. Study-level information: T cells yielded about one barcoded beta molecule per two cells through template switching. General observations from the study: Among T cells, TCR beta diversity per million cells dropped roughly linearly as age rose. Higher naive T cell percentage went strongly together with higher TCR beta diversity.

The authors extracted at least 5.5 micrograms of total RNA per sample. The origin of this receptor is a man aged 80 or over in good health. Sample: blood.

In DNA, the CDR3 is TGTGCCAGCAGCGGGTCCGGGACAGTTAATGAAAAACTGTTTTTT. This encodes CASSGSGTVNEKLFF. This chain joins TRBV6-1 and TRBJ1-4; 7 positions agree with TRBD1. Trimming cost V 6 bases and J 4 bases; bases outside gene matches: 8. Germline CDR1 is MNHNS and CDR2 is SASEGT. This CDR3 has 15 amino acids.